A single T cell receptor beta chain is shown here with its context. What it binds is not known. The data originate from a study of CXCR3-negative and CXCR3-positive naive CD8 T cells. Whole-study context: Roughly 1.5 +/- 0.3 million TRB reads came from each library, giving some 150 million in total. General study points: No difference in surface CD5 was seen between naive subsets, and TCR strength was inferred from TRB CDR3 properties. Within a donor, both naive subsets shared TRBV-TRBJ usage, unlike memory cells. CXCR3-positive naive cells carried more hydrophobic TRB CDR3s than CXCR3-negative ones.

Naivety in CD8+ T cells corresponded to a CD45RO-CCR7+CD27+CD95- phenotype. The method, 5' RACE with UMI labels, was used to prepare the TRB cDNA libraries. TCRdb re-called the 5' RACE reads, yielding one record per CDR3 amino acid sequence without DNA. Found here are 150,000 to 160,000 distinct CDR3 sequences; the top ten clones hold approximately 0.51%. The CDR3 length is 18 residues. Germline V gene lookup returns CDR1 SGHVS and CDR2 FNYEAQ. The source material was naive CXCR3+ CD8+ T cells from blood. Noted subset: CD45RO-CCR7+CD27+CD95- naive CD8+ T cells expressing CXCR3 (TNR3+). The sequence was obtained from a human donor in good health. Some clones in this sample may be carry-over from other donors' samples. This chain connects TRBV7-6 to TRBJ2-1; TCRdb reports TRBD2, a call that lacks DNA to check it against. CDR3 amino acids: CASSLKVASEPYYNEQFF.